These T cell receptor beta chains were read from a single sample in a study of tumor-infiltrating lymphocytes in glioblastoma multiforme. TCRdb re-analysed the multiplex PCR reads in MiXCR, keeping a single row per CDR3 protein. Among about 10,000 distinct CDR3 sequences listed, around two thirds were seen once. Sequencing input: brain tumor tissue. The receptors shown here come from a male donor with glioblastoma. Both conserved end residues are part of each CDR3. Each record gives: clone size, V gene, J gene, D gene, CDR3 protein, CDR3 DNA. The D gene is left open where the match is weak. A clone size is listed for some rows: how often the clone was seen (once, few, many), or a class if it is expanded.

size: .
V: TRBV11-1
J: TRBJ1-2
D: .
CDR3: CASRDLRHSNYYGYTF
DNA: TGTGCCAGCAGGGATCTCAGACATTCGAATTACTATGGCTACACCTTC

size: .
V: TRBV12-3/TRBV12-4
J: TRBJ1-1
D: .
CDR3: CASSPWSVNTEAFF
DNA: TGTGCCAGCAGTCCTTGGTCGGTGAACACTGAAGCTTTCTTT

size: few
V: TRBV4-2
J: TRBJ1-4
D: .
CDR3: CASSPRVTNEKLFF
DNA: TGTGCCAGCAGCCCCAGGGTAACTAATGAAAAACTGTTTTTT

size: .
V: TRBV20-1
J: TRBJ2-5
D: TRBD2
CDR3: CSTVSSGETGGETQYF
DNA: TGCAGTACTGTTTCTAGCGGGGAGACCGGGGGGGAGACCCAGTACTTC

size: once
V: TRBV6-5
J: TRBJ2-4
D: .
CDR3: CASSSDAAKNIPYF
DNA: TGTGCCAGCAGTAGTGACGCAGCCAAAAACATTCCGTACTTC

size: few
V: TRBV11-2
J: TRBJ2-1
D: TRBD1
CDR3: CASSLMEQGNEQFF
DNA: TGTGCCAGCAGCTTAATGGAACAGGGGAATGAGCAGTTCTTC

size: .
V: TRBV4-1
J: TRBJ2-2
D: .
CDR3: CASSQDGGSGELSF
DNA: TGCGCCAGCAGCCAAGATGGCGGAAGCGGTGAGCTGTCTTTT

size: .
V: TRBV11-2
J: TRBJ2-5
D: .
CDR3: CASSFSGTSKVTQYF
DNA: TGTGCCAGCAGCTTTAGTGGTACCAGCAAAGTAACCCAGTACTTC

size: .
V: TRBV11-2
J: TRBJ1-2
D: .
CDR3: CASSQPTGIYYCYTF
DNA: TGTGCCAGCAGCCAGCCGACAGGTATTTACTATTGCTACACCTTC

size: .
V: TRBV4-1
J: TRBJ2-1
D: .
CDR3: CASSQEGRGGNEQFF
DNA: TGCGCCAGCAGCCAAGAGGGAAGGGGGGGGAATGAGCAGTTCTTC

size: .
V: TRBV11-2
J: TRBJ2-7
D: TRBD1
CDR3: CASSLNRGQHEQYF
DNA: TGTGCCAGCAGCTTAAACAGGGGTCAACACGAGCAGTACTTC

size: once
V: TRBV29-1
J: TRBJ2-4
D: TRBD1
CDR3: CSVVPSSRTGGPAKNILYF
DNA: TGCAGCGTTGTACCCTCGTCCAGGACAGGGGGCCCGGCCAAAAACATTCTGTACTTC

size: .
V: TRBV11-2
J: TRBJ2-4
D: .
CDR3: CASSPTGTKNMQYF
DNA: TGTGCCAGCAGCCCTACAGGGACCAAAAACATGCAGTACTTC

size: once
V: TRBV11-2
J: TRBJ2-6
D: .
CDR3: CASSLGRGPGANVLTF
DNA: TGTGCCAGCAGCTTAGGGCGAGGGCCTGGGGCCAACGTCCTGACTTTC

size: .
V: TRBV11-2
J: TRBJ2-5
D: TRBD2
CDR3: CASFSGTSRGTQYF
DNA: TGTGCCAGCTTTAGCGGGACCAGCAGAGGAACCCAGTACTTC

size: .
V: TRBV29-1
J: TRBJ1-1
D: .
CDR3: CSVEEGGNGAFF
DNA: TGCAGCGTTGAAGAGGGGGGGAACGGAGCTTTCTTT

size: .
V: TRBV7-3
J: TRBJ2-2
D: .
CDR3: CASSLKVKRELFF
DNA: TGTGCCAGCAGCCTAAAAGTTAAGCGGGAGCTGTTTTTT

size: .
V: TRBV11-2
J: TRBJ2-3
D: TRBD2
CDR3: CASSYSWTSEGDTDMQYF
DNA: TGTGCCAGCAGCTATTCATGGACTAGCGAGGGGGACACAGATATGCAGTATTTT

size: few
V: TRBV11-2
J: TRBJ2-7
D: TRBD2
CDR3: CASSLDGGDEQYF
DNA: TGTGCCAGCAGCTTAGATGGGGGGGACGAGCAGTACTTC

size: .
V: TRBV12-3/TRBV12-4
J: TRBJ2-7
D: .
CDR3: CASGPGRGMGFYEQYF
DNA: TGTGCCAGCGGCCCCGGACGGGGAATGGGGTTCTACGAGCAGTACTTC

size: .
V: TRBV29-1
J: TRBJ2-1
D: .
CDR3: CSASRQGGNEQFF
DNA: TGCAGCGCTTCCAGACAGGGAGGGAATGAGCAGTTCTTC